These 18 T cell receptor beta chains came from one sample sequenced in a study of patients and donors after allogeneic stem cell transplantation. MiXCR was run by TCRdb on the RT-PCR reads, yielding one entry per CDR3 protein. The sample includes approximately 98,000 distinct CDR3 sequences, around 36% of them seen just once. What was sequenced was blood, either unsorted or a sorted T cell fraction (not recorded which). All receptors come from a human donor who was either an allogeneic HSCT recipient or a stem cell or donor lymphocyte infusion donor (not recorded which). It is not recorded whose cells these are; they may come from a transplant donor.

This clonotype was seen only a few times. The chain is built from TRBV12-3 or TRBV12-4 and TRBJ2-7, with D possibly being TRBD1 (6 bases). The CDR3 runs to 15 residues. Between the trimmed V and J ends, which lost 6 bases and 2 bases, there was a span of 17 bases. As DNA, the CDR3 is TGTGCCAGCAGCCCATCCACAGGGAGACCCTACGAGCAGTACTTC. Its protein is CASSPSTGRPYEQYF.

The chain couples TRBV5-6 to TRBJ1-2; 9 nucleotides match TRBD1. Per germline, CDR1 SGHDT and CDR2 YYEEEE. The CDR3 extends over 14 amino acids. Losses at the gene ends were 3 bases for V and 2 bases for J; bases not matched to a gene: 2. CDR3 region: CASSYGTGNYGYTF. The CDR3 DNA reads TGTGCCAGCAGCTACGGGACAGGGAACTATGGCTACACCTTC.

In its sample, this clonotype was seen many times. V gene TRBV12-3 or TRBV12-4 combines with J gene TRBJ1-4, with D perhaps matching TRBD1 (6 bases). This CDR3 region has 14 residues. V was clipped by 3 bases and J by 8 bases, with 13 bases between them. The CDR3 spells CASSFWGAGEKLFF. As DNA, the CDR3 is TGTGCCAGCAGTTTCTGGGGGGCTGGGGAAAAACTGTTTTTT.

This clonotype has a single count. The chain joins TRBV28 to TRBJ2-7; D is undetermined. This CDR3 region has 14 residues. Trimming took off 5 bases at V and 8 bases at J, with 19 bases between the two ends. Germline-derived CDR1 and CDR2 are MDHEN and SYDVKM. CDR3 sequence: CASSLESGLRQQYF. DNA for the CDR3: TGTGCCAGCAGTCTCGAATCCGGTCTCAGGCAGCAGTACTTC.

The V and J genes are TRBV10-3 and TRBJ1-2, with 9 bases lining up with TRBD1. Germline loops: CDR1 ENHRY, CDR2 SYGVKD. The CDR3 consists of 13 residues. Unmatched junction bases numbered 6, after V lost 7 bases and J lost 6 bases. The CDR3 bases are TGTGCCATCAATATGGACAGGGGTAATGGCTACACCTTC. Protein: CAINMDRGNGYTF.

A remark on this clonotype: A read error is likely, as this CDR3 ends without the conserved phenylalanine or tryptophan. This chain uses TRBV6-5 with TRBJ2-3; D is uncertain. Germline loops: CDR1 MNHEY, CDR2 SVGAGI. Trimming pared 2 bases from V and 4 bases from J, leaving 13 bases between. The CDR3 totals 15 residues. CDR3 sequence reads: CASSYGLGLPDTQYS. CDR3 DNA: TGTGCCAGCAGTTACGGGCTAGGATTGCCAGATACGCAGTATTCT.

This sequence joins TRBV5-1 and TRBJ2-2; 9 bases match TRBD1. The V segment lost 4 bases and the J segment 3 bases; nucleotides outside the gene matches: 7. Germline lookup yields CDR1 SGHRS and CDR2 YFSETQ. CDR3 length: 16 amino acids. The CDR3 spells CASSEPGTGHTGELFF. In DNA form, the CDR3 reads TGCGCCAGCAGCGAGCCCGGGACAGGGCACACCGGGGAGCTGTTTTTT.

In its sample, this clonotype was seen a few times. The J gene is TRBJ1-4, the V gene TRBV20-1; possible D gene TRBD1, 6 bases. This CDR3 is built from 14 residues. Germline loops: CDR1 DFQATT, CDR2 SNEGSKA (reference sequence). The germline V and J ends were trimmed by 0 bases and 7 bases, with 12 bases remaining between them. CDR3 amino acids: CSARDQGQSEKLFF. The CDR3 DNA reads TGCAGTGCTAGAGATCAGGGGCAGAGTGAAAAACTGTTTTTT.

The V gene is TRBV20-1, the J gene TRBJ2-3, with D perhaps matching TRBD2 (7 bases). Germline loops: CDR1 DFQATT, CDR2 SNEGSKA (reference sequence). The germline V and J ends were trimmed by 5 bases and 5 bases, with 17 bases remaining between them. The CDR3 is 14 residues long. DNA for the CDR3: TGCAGTGCTCGCAGGGGAGGGCCGATAGATACGCAGTATTTT. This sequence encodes CSARRGGPIDTQYF.

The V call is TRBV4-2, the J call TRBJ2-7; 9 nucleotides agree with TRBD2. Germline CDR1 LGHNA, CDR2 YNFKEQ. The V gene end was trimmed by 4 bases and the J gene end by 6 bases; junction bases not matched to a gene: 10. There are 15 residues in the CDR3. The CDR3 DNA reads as TGTGCCAGCAGCCCCTCCGGGACTAGCTCCGGCGAGCAGTACTTC. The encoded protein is CASSPSGTSSGEQYF.

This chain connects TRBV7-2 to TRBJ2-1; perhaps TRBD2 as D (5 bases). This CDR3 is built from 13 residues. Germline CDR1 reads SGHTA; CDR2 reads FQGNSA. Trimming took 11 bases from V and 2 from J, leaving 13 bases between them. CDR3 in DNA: TGTGCCGTCGGGCGGGCCCCCTACAATGAGCAGTTCTTC. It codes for CAVGRAPYNEQFF.

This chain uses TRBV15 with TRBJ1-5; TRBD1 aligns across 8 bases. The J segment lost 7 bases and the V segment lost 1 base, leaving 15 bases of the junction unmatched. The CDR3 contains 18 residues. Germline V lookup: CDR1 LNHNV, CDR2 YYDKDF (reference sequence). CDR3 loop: CATSRVIADRALPQPQHF. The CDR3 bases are TGTGCCACCAGCAGAGTGATAGCGGACAGGGCTTTGCCCCAGCCCCAGCATTTT.

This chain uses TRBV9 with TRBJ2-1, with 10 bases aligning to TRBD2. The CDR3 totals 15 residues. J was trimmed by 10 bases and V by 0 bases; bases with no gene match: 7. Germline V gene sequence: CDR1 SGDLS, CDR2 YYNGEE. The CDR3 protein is CASSVVASGSEEQFF. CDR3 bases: TGTGCCAGCAGCGTAGTGGCTAGCGGGAGTGAAGAGCAGTTCTTC.

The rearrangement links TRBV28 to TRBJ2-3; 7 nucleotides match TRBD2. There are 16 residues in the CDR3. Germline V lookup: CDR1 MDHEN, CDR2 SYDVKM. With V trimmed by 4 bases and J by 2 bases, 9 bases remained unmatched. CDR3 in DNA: TGTGCCAGCAGTTCCCATTTAGCGGGTAACACAGATACGCAGTATTTT. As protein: CASSSHLAGNTDTQYF.

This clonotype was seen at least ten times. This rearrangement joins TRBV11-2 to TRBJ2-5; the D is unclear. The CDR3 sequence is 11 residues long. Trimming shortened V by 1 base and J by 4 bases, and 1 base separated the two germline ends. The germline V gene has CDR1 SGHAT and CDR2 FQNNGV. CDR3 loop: CASSLAETQYF. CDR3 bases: TGTGCCAGCAGCTTAGCAGAGACCCAGTACTTC.

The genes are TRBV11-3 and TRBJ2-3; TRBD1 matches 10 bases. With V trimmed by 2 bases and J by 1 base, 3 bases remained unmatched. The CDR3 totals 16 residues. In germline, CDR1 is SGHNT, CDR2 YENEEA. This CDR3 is CASSLSGTGGTDTQYF. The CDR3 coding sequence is TGTGCCAGCAGCTTATCCGGGACAGGGGGCACAGATACGCAGTATTTT. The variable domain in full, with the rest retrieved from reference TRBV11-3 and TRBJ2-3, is EAGVVQSPRYKIIEKKQPVAFWCNPISGHNTLYWYLQNLGQGPELLIRYENEEAVDDSQLPKDRFSAERLKGVDSTLKIQPAELGDSAVYLCASSLSGTGGTDTQYFGPGTRLTVL.

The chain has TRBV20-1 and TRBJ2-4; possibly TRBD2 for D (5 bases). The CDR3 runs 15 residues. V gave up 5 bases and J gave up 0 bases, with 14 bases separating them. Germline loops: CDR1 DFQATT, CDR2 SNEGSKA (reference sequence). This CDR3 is CSASQRNLAKNIQYF. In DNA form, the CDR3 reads TGCAGTGCTTCCCAGCGGAACCTAGCCAAAAACATTCAGTACTTC.

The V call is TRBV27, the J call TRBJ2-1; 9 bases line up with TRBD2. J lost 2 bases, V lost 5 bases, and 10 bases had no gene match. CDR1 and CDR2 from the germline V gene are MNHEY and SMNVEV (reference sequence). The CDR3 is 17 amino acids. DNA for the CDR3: TGTGCCAGCAGTCCCCATCGGGGCGGGAGGGCCTACAATGAGCAGTTCTTC. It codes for CASSPHRGGRAYNEQFF.